This entry lists 8 T cell receptor beta chains sequenced from one sample in a study of T cells after yellow fever vaccination. TCRdb independently ran MiXCR on the 5' RACE reads; one entry per CDR3 protein. The data show 500,000 to 650,000 distinct CDR3 sequences, with 12% seen just once and just under 15% held by the top ten. The input for sequencing was PBMCs, taken on the day of the yellow fever booster vaccination. The receptors originated from a man aged 30-40 years who received the YFV17D yellow fever vaccine.

The chain couples TRBV10-1 to TRBJ2-4; a weak D match, TRBD2 (6 bases). Germline CDR1 WNHNN, CDR2 SYGVQD (reference sequence). Deletions cut 2 bases from V and 2 bases from J, with 10 bases between. This CDR3 comprises 15 residues. Here the CDR3 DNA reads TGCGCCAGCAGTGAGGCCGGGGGACCCAAAAACATTCAGTACTTC. Translated: CASSEAGGPKNIQYF.

This clonotype was seen more than once but under ten times. One junction end does not reproduce the germline sequence, and a read error may be involved. The gene calls are TRBV20-1 and TRBJ2-1, with 9 bases aligning to TRBD2. The CDR3 has 16 residues. Germline CDR1 DFQATT, CDR2 SNEGSKA (reference sequence). CDR3: CCARSRSGSSYNEQFF. CDR3 bases: TGCTGTGCTAGGTCCCGTAGCGGGAGCTCCTACAATGAGCAGTTCTTC.

The chain links TRBV3-1 to TRBJ2-7; 7 positions agree with TRBD1. Germline values: CDR1 LGHDT, CDR2 YNNKEL (reference sequence). The CDR3 has 16 amino acids. V dropped 4 bases and J dropped 2; count of bases not matched to a gene: 11. DNA of the CDR3: TGTGCCAGCAGCCCCCAGAGGGGACAGCGGACCTACGAGCAGTACTTC. Its protein is CASSPQRGQRTYEQYF.

In this sample, this clonotype turned up a few times. The chain employs TRBV6-5 and TRBJ2-5, with D uncertain. Trimming pared 0 bases from V and 5 bases from J, leaving 10 bases between. Germline lookup yields CDR1 MNHEY and CDR2 SVGAGI. The CDR3 has 14 residues. CDR3 sequence reads: CASSYSVGEETQYF. The CDR3 DNA follows: TGTGCCAGCAGTTACTCGGTAGGAGAGGAGACCCAGTACTTC.

The CDR3 spells CTGGTDTQYF. Written as DNA, the CDR3 is TGCACCGGAGGGACAGATACGCAGTATTTT. This chain links TRBV29-1 with TRBJ2-3; weak D call: TRBD2 (6 bases). The CDR3 is 10 residues long. Germline assignment: CDR1 SQVTM and CDR2 ANQGSEA.

This clonotype was seen more than once but under ten times. The chain employs TRBV20-1 and TRBJ1-1, with TRBD1 matching over 7 bases. The CDR3 length is 11 residues. The germline CDR1 and CDR2 sequences are DFQATT and SNEGSKA (reference sequence). V lost 6 bases and J lost 8; bases outside the gene matches: 6. The CDR3 is CSAPDRVEAFF. For the CDR3, the DNA is TGCAGTGCACCTGACAGGGTCGAAGCTTTCTTT.

Only a few counts were recorded for this clonotype. The CDR3 loop reads CASRDRGTETQYF. DNA for the CDR3: TGTGCCAGCAGAGACAGGGGTACCGAGACCCAGTACTTC. The chain recombines TRBV6-6 with TRBJ2-5; TRBD1 agrees at 8 bases. Per germline, CDR1 MNHNY and CDR2 SVGAGI (reference sequence). CDR3 length: 13 amino acids. Trimming removed 6 bases from V and 5 bases from J; junction bases left unmatched: 5.

This clonotype came up a few times. The chain has TRBV7-2 and TRBJ2-3; D gene uncertain. The CDR3 has 15 residues. Germline V CDR1 and CDR2: SGHTA, FQGNSA. Trimming took off 6 bases at V and 1 base at J, with 14 bases between the two ends. The CDR3 loop is CASRPEFGGTDTQYF. The CDR3 DNA reads TGTGCCAGCAGACCTGAGTTTGGAGGCACAGATACGCAGTATTTT.